This T cell receptor (beta chain) derives from a study of blood T cell repertoires in COVID-19. Across the study: Sources were T cells, B-cell-depleted T cells, or PBMCs; the material itself was cDNA or gDNA.

CDR1 and CDR2 from the germline V gene are SQVTM and ANQGSEA. The V segment lost 4 bases and the J segment 8 bases; nucleotides outside the gene matches: 7. The CDR3 is made up of 14 amino acids. Using immunoSEQ multiplex PCR, the repertoire was profiled, and TCRdb retains in-frame clones only, with some absent. The data hold approximately 230,000 clones, with about nine tenths observed a single time. The chain links TRBV29-1 to TRBJ2-1; 11 bases fit TRBD2. This clonotype was obtained from a man between 25 and 39 years old who had recovered from COVID-19. The sequenced material came from peripheral blood. This CDR3 reads CSVGDSGRGDEQFF. As DNA, the CDR3 is TGCAGCGTTGGGGATAGCGGGAGGGGCGATGAGCAGTTCTTC.